This record covers a single T cell receptor (beta chain). Antigen: not known. TCRdb's table, derived via immunoSEQ multiplex PCR, lists solely in-frame clones and lacks some. The table lists about 47,000 clones, roughly 95% of them singletons. The CDR3 sequence is 13 residues long. Trimming pared 3 bases from V and 8 bases from J, leaving 13 bases between. Germline CDR1 is KGHSH and CDR2 is LQKENI. The data stem from a study of graft-versus-host responses after intestinal transplantation. At the level of the study: Each recipient received a multivisceral, liver-intestinal, or isolated intestinal graft. Induction using anti-thymocyte globulin, followed by tacrolimus and steroids for roughly 3 years, was given to all recipients. Study-wide results and caveats: With peak circulating GvH clone levels came an association with early post-transplant HvG declines. GvH clones were found in recipient marrow; some appeared first in ileum or blood.

The clonotype originates from a human patient who received an intestinal transplant, so some T cells may come from the graft donor. This rearrangement joins TRBV18 to TRBJ2-5; D is uncertain. Sequencing used PBMCs, obtained 335 days after intestinal transplant. This CDR3 reads CASSPFEKGTQYF. CDR3 in DNA: TGTGCCAGCTCACCCTTCGAAAAGGGTACCCAGTACTTC.